The 11 T cell receptor beta chains given below trace back to one sample, sequenced in a study of OX40 agonist ivuxolimab in advanced cancers. Sequencing used immunoSEQ multiplex PCR; TCRdb keeps in-frame clones, though not all of them. Of around 65,000 clones listed, nearly 90% were seen once; the top ten hold roughly a tenth. The input for sequencing was CD4+ or CD8+ T cells sorted from blood, taken in a trial of the OX40 agonist ivuxolimab. The receptors were sampled from an adult with an advanced solid tumor such as melanoma, head and neck, liver or kidney cancer.

The chain carries TRBV14 and TRBJ2-5; a possible D gene is TRBD2 (6 bases). The CDR3 consists of 11 residues. V lost 6 bases and J lost 9, with 11 bases in between. Germline CDR1 and CDR2: SGHDN and FVKESK. The CDR3 region is CASSPGGAQYF. CDR3 DNA sequence: TGTGCCAGCAGTCCGGGCGGGGCCCAGTACTTC.

The rearrangement links TRBV7-3 to TRBJ2-2; no clear D. Trimming cost V 2 bases and J 5 bases, with 9 bases left between them. CDR1 is SGHTA and CDR2 is FQGTGA in the germline V gene. CDR3 length equals 14 residues. The CDR3: CASSLVRETGELFF. CDR3 DNA: TGTGCCAGCAGCTTAGTTCGCGAGACCGGGGAGCTGTTTTTT.

J is TRBJ2-1 and V is TRBV2; D is unclear. The germline V gene encodes CDR1 SNHLY and CDR2 FYNNEI. V was shortened by 3 bases and J by 6 bases, with 15 bases between the two germline ends. The CDR3 contains 15 residues. This chain's CDR3 is CASSDPSSSVNEQFF. In DNA form, the CDR3 reads TGTGCCAGCAGTGACCCCAGTTCCTCGGTCAATGAGCAGTTCTTC.

The rearrangement links TRBV6-6 to TRBJ2-7, with 10 positions matching TRBD1. The CDR3 is 15 residues long. V lost 6 bases and J lost 3; bases outside the gene matches: 8. Germline V gives CDR1 MNHNY, CDR2 SVGAGI (reference sequence). The CDR3 DNA reads TGTGCCAGCAGAGGACCGGGACAGGGGAACTACGAGCAGTACTTC. Amino acid sequence: CASRGPGQGNYEQYF.

The chain has TRBV7-3 and TRBJ2-1; possibly TRBD1 or TRBD2 for D (6 bases each). Per germline, CDR1 SGHTA and CDR2 FQGTGA. The CDR3 is made up of 15 amino acids. Trimming took 5 bases from V and 5 from J, leaving 16 bases between them. CDR3 nucleotide sequence: TGTGCCAGCAGCAGAGGGGGACTCGTTGACAATGAGCAGTTCTTC. Protein product: CASSRGGLVDNEQFF.

The genes are TRBV29-1 and TRBJ2-3, with D perhaps matching TRBD1 or TRBD2 (5 bases each). There are 13 residues in the CDR3. Germline V gives CDR1 SQVTM, CDR2 ANQGSEA. V lost 7 bases to trimming and J lost 2 bases, with 13 bases between them. The CDR3 nucleotides read TGCAGCGCACGACGGGACCTCACAGATACGCAGTATTTT. This sequence encodes CSARRDLTDTQYF.

The chain recombines TRBV5-1 with TRBJ2-7; 12 bases are shared with TRBD2. CDR3 length equals 14 residues. The germline CDR1 and CDR2 sequences are SGHRS and YFSETQ. Trimming at V came to 4 bases and at J to 5 bases, leaving 4 bases not matched to a gene. The chain's CDR3 is CASSERLAGDEQYF. The CDR3 coding sequence is TGCGCCAGCAGCGAAAGACTAGCGGGAGACGAGCAGTACTTC.

This chain connects TRBV9 to TRBJ2-7, with a weak D call TRBD2 (6 bases). Germline V gene data show CDR1 as SGDLS and CDR2 as YYNGEE. The CDR3 runs to 15 residues. V was trimmed by 0 bases and J by 2 bases, leaving 12 bases between them. The CDR3 DNA follows: TGTGCCAGCAGCGTAGTTGCGGGAACTCCCTACGAGCAGTACTTC. It specifies CASSVVAGTPYEQYF.

The chain joins TRBV4-1 to TRBJ2-1; TRBD2 is a possible D gene (5 bases). Trimming shortened V by 0 bases and J by 10 bases, and 13 bases separated the two germline ends. The germline CDR1 and CDR2 sequences are MGHRA and YSYEKL. This CDR3 comprises 14 residues. The DNA for the CDR3 is TGCGCCAGCAGCCAAGAGTCGGGAACGTTGGAGCAGTTCTTC. It is translated as CASSQESGTLEQFF.

The chain links TRBV28 to TRBJ2-7; 7 nucleotides match TRBD2. The CDR3 consists of 15 residues. The ends lost 6 bases at V and 2 bases at J; junction bases unmatched: 10. Germline V gives CDR1 MDHEN, CDR2 SYDVKM. CDR3 bases: TGTGCCAGCAGCTCAAGCGGGATTGTCCCCTACGAGCAGTACTTC. Translation: CASSSSGIVPYEQYF. Looking up the rest from reference TRBV28 and TRBJ2-7 gives the full variable domain: DVKVTQSSRYLVKRTGEKVFLECVQDMDHENMFWYRQDPGLGLRLIYFSYDVKMKEKGDIPEGYSVSREKKERFSLILESASTNQTSMYLCASSSSGIVPYEQYFGPGTRLTVT.

V gene TRBV5-1 combines with J gene TRBJ2-2; TRBD1 agrees at 9 bases. Trimming removed 5 bases from V and 7 bases from J; junction bases left unmatched: 9. Germline values: CDR1 SGHRS, CDR2 YFSETQ. The CDR3 sequence is 15 residues long. CDR3 loop: CASSSRTGVIGELFF. The CDR3 bases are TGCGCCAGCAGTTCCCGGACAGGGGTTATCGGGGAGCTGTTTTTT.